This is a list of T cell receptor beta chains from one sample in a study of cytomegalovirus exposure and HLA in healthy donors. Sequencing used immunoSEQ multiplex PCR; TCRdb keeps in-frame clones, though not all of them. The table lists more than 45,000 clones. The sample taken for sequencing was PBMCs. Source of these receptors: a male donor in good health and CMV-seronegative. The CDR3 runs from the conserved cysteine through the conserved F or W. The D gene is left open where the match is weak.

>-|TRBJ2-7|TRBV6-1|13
TGTGCCAGCAGTCTCCGACAAAACTACGAGCAGTACTTC
CASSLRQNYEQYF
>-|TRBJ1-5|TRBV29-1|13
TGCAGCGTTGCAGGGGATGGCAATCAGCCCCAGCATTTT
CSVAGDGNQPQHF
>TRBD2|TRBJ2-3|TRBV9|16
TGTGCCAGCAGCGTAGGGGGAGCGGGGAGCACAGATACGCAGTATTTT
CASSVGGAGSTDTQYF
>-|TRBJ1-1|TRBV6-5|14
TGTGCCAGCAGCCCGAAGCGGGGGTGGACTGAAGCTTTCTTT
CASSPKRGWTEAFF
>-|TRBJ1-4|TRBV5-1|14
TGCGCCAGCAGCCCTGACAGCGTTAATGAAAAACTGTTTTTT
CASSPDSVNEKLFF
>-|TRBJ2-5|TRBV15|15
TGTGCCACCAGCACCCACAGGGTCCTCCAAGAGACCCAGTACTTC
CATSTHRVLQETQYF
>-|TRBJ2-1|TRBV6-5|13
TGTGCCAGCAGTTACCTGTCGCCCGGTGAGCAGTTCTTC
CASSYLSPGEQFF
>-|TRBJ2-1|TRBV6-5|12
TGTGCCAGCAGGGGGCCAGACAATGAGCAGTTCTTC
CASRGPDNEQFF
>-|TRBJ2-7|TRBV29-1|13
TGCAGCGTTAGGGTGACTAGCTCCTACGAGCAGTACTTC
CSVRVTSSYEQYF
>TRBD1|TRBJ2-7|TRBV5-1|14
TGCGCCAGTGGACAGGGGGGAAACTCCTACGAGCAGTACTTC
CASGQGGNSYEQYF
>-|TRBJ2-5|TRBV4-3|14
TGCGCCAGCAGCCAAGAGTGGGGGCAGGAGACCCAGTACTTC
CASSQEWGQETQYF
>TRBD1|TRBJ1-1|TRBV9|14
TGTGCCAGCAGCAGGACAGGGCGGAACACTGAAGCTTTCTTT
CASSRTGRNTEAFF
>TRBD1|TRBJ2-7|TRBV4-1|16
TGCGCCAGCAGCCAAGATCCGTGGACAGGGTCTCGCGAGCAGTACTTC
CASSQDPWTGSREQYF
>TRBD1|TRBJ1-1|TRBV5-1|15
TGCGCCAGCAGTTCAGACCTGACAGGGGACATTGAAGCTTTCTTT
CASSSDLTGDIEAFF
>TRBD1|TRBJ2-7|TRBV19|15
TGTGCCAGTAGTAAGTCCGGGACAGCCTCCTACGAGCAGTACTTC
CASSKSGTASYEQYF
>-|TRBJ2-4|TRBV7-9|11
TGTGCCAGCCAAGCCAAAAACATTCAGTACTTC
CASQAKNIQYF
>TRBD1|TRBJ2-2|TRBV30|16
TGTGCCTGGAGTGTACCGGACAGGGGTTACACCGGGGAGCTGTTTTTT
CAWSVPDRGYTGELFF
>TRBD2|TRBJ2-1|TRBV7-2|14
TGTGCCAGCAGCACGGGACTAATTTACAATGAGCAGTTCTTC
CASSTGLIYNEQFF
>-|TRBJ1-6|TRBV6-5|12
TGTGCCAGCAGTTCAGGCGATTCACCCCTCCACTTT
CASSSGDSPLHF
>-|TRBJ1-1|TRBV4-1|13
TGCGCCAGCAGCCCCAGGGGGAACACTGAAGCTTTCTTT
CASSPRGNTEAFF
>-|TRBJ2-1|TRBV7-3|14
TGTGCCAGCAGCTTAACACCTAGTTCCGATGAGCAGTTCTTC
CASSLTPSSDEQFF
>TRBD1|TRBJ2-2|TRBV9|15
TGTGCCAGCAGCGTATGGGACAGGGAGGTCGGGGAGCTGTTTTTT
CASSVWDREVGELFF
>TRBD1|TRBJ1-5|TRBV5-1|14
TGCGCCAGCAGCTTTACAGGGGGCGACCAGCCCCAGCATTTT
CASSFTGGDQPQHF
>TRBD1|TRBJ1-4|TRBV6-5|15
TGTGCCAGCAGTTACGCCGGGACAGCTAATGAAAAACTGTTTTTT
CASSYAGTANEKLFF
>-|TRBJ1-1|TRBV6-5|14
TGTGCCAGCAGTTACGCGATTTCGAACACTGAAGCTTTCTTT
CASSYAISNTEAFF
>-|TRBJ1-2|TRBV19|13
TGTGCCAGTAGTGGGCAAAACACCTATGGCTACACCTTC
CASSGQNTYGYTF
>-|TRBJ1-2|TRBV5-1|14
TGCGCCAGCAGCTTCGGGACAAGCGTGGATGGCTACACCTTC
CASSFGTSVDGYTF